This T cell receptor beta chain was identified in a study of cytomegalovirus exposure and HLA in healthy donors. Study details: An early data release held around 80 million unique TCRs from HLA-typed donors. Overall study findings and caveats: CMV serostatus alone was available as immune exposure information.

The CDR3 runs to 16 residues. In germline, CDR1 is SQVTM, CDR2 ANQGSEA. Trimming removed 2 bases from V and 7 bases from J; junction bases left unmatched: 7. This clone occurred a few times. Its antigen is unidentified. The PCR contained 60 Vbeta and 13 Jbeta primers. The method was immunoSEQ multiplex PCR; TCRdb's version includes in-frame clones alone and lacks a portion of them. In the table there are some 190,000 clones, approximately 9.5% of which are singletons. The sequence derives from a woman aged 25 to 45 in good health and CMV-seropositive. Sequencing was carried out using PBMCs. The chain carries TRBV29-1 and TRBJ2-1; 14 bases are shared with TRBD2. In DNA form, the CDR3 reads TGCAGCGTTGAATCTACGAGGACTAGCGGGAGGAATGAGCAGTTCTTC. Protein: CSVESTRTSGRNEQFF.